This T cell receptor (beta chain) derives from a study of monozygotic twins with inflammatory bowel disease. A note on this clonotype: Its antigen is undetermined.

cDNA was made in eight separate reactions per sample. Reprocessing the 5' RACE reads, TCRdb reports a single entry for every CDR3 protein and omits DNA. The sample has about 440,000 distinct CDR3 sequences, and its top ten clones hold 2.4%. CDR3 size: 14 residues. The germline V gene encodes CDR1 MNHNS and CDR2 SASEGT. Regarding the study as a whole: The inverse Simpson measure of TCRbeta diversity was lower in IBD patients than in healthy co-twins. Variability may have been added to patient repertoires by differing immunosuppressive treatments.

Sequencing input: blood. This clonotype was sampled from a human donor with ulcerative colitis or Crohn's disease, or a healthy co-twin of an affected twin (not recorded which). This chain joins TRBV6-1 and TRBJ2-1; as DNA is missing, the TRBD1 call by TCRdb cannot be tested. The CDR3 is CATGAEPSENEQFF.